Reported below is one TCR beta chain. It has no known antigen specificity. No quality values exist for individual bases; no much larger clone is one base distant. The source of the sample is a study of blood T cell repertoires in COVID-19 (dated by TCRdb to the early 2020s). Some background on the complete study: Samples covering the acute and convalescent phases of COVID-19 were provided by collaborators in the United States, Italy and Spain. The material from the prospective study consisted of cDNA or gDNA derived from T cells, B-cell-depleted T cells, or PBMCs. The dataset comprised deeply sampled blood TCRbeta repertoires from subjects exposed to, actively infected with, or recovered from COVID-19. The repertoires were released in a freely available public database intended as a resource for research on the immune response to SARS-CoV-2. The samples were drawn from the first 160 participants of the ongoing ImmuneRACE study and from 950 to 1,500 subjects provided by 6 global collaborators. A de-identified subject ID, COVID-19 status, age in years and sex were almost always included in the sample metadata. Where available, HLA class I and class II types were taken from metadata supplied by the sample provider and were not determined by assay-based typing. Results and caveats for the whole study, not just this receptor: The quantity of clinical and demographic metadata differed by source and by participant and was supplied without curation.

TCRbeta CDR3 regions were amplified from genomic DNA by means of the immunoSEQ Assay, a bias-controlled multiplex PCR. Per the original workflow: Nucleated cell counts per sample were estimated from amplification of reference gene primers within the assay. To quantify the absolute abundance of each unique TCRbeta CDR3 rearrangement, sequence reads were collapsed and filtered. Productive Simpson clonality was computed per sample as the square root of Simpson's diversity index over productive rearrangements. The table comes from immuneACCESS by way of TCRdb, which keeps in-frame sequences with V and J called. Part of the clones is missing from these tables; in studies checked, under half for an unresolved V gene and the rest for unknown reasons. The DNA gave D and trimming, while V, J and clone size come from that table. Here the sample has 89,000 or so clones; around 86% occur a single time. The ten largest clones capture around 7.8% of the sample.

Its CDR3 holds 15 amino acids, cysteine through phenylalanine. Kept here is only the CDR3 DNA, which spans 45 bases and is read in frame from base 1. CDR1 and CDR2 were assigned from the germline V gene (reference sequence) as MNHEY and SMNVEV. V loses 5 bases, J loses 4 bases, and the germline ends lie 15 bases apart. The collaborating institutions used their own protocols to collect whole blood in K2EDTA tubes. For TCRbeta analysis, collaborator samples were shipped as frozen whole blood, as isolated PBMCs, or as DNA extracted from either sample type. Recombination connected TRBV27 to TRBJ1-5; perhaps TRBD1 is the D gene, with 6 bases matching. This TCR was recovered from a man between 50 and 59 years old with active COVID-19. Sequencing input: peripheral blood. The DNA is TGTGCCAGCAGTCCGGGGACACGAGTTAATCAGCCCCAGCATTTT. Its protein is CASSPGTRVNQPQHF.